A selection of T cell receptor beta chains follows, all from one sample in a study of blood T cell repertoires in COVID-19. Sequenced by immunoSEQ multiplex PCR; TCRdb stores in-frame clones only, minus some. The sample records over 85,000 clones, 87% being singletons. Sequencing was done on a sample of peripheral blood. These TCRs come from a human donor in a cohort sampled during active COVID-19. Each CDR3 is given with its conserved first and last residue. Each record gives: V gene, CDR3 length, J gene, D gene, clone size, CDR3 protein, CDR3 DNA. D genes are given only for firm matches. The listing skips clone size in some rows; elsewhere it reads once, few, many or a size class.

TRBV19	16	TRBJ2-3	.	.	CASSAAGVAGTDTQYF	TGTGCCAGTAGTGCGGCAGGGGTAGCAGGCACAGATACGCAGTATTTT
TRBV7-9	14	TRBJ1-5	.	.	CASSWGGSNQPQHF	TGTGCCAGCAGCTGGGGGGGGAGCAATCAGCCCCAGCATTTT
TRBV11-3	17	TRBJ2-1	.	.	CASSLDFQGSSYNEQFF	TGTGCCAGCAGCTTAGATTTCCAGGGAAGTTCCTACAATGAGCAGTTCTTC
TRBV5-4	15	TRBJ2-2	TRBD2	.	CASSSSGWNTGELFF	TGTGCCAGCAGCTCTAGCGGGTGGAACACCGGGGAGCTGTTTTTT
TRBV9	17	TRBJ2-2	TRBD1	.	CASSVVPNQQGNGELFF	TGTGCCAGCAGCGTAGTCCCGAACCAACAGGGGAACGGGGAGCTGTTTTTT
TRBV6-5	14	TRBJ1-1	TRBD1	few	CASFPGQYGTEAFF	TGTGCCAGCTTTCCGGGACAGTATGGAACTGAAGCTTTCTTT
TRBV5-1	16	TRBJ2-1	TRBD2	.	CASSLSSGGAYNEQFF	TGCGCCAGCAGCTTGAGTAGCGGGGGGGCCTACAATGAGCAGTTCTTC
TRBV30	11	TRBJ2-1	.	.	CAWSVFYEQFF	TGTGCCTGGAGTGTATTCTATGAGCAGTTCTTC
TRBV9	15	TRBJ1-2	.	.	CASSVSVLPNYGYTF	TGTGCCAGCAGCGTATCAGTCCTGCCTAACTATGGCTACACCTTC
TRBV7-2	17	TRBJ2-1	TRBD2	.	CASSSRVAGDLGNEQFF	TGTGCCAGCAGCTCTAGGGTAGCGGGGGACCTTGGGAATGAGCAGTTCTTC
TRBV24-1	11	TRBJ2-3	.	.	CARSFTDTQYF	TGTGCCCGGTCATTCACAGATACGCAGTATTTT
TRBV28	16	TRBJ2-7	TRBD1	few	CASSLLGGESSYEQYF	TGTGCCAGCAGTTTACTAGGGGGCGAAAGCTCCTACGAGCAGTACTTC
TRBV6-5	14	TRBJ1-2	TRBD1	.	CASSGGSENYGYTF	TGTGCCAGTTCAGGGGGCAGCGAGAACTATGGCTACACCTTC
TRBV30	14	TRBJ1-6	.	.	CAWKITGTNSPLHF	TGTGCCTGGAAAATTACAGGGACTAATTCACCCCTCCACTTT
TRBV7-2	14	TRBJ2-7	TRBD2	.	CASSSSGRGYEQYF	TGTGCCAGCAGCTCTAGCGGGAGGGGCTACGAGCAGTACTTC
TRBV7-2	14	TRBJ1-3	.	.	CASSTGLSGNTIYF	TGTGCCAGCAGCACCGGACTATCAGGAAACACCATATATTTT
TRBV10-3	13	TRBJ2-3	.	.	CAISVLKEDTQYF	TGTGCCATCAGTGTTTTGAAGGAGGATACGCAGTATTTT
TRBV7-9	12	TRBJ1-2	.	.	CASSLATPGYTF	TGTGCCAGCAGCTTAGCGACACCTGGCTACACCTTC
TRBV5-4	15	TRBJ2-5	TRBD2	once	CASSSPRGGLETQYF	TGTGCCAGCAGCTCCCCGCGGGGGGGGCTAGAGACCCAGTACTTC